The sequence of this T cell receptor (beta chain) was determined in a study of T cells after yellow fever vaccination (dated by TCRdb to the late 2010s). In terms of the full investigation: The SMART-Seq v4 Ultra Low Input RNA kit was used to prepare libraries from fractions with low cell numbers. Two healthy male donors, one aged 18 to 30 and one aged 30 to 40 years, were included in the cohort. Bulk TCR alpha and beta repertoires were sequenced longitudinally to track T-cell clones before and after primary and booster YFV17D yellow fever vaccination. Blood was collected at multiple timepoints before and after primary and secondary immunization, and bulk PBMC replicates and cell subsets were isolated.

The sequencer listed for this sample is Illumina NovaSeq 6000. TCR cDNA was made using 5'RACE template switching, a step that added a universal primer site and unique molecular identifiers. Priming for cDNA synthesis came from both the TCR alpha and TCR beta constant segments. Library amplification used two PCR steps, and the second PCR step added sample barcodes and sequencing adapters. Sequencing of the libraries was done on either Illumina HiSeq 2500 (2x100 bp) or NovaSeq (2x150 bp). In the authors' own workflow: Demultiplexing of reads and collapsing into UMI consensus sequences were performed with MIGEC, and V(D)J alignment was carried out with MiXCR. Vaccine-responding clonotypes were defined with edgeR using replicate PBMC samples, requiring FDR below 0.01 and a log2 fold change above 5 up to day 15. Each bulk clonotype received a CD4 or CD8 identity based on whether the sequenced CD4 or CD8 repertoire contained that clonotype at higher abundance. TCRdb trimmed public reads at Q25 via fastp, called clones via MiXCR and kept in-frame beta chains. For every CDR3 protein sequence, its rows merge into one entry that carries the most common genes and DNA. These V and J calls rely on TCRdb rather than the paper's analysis. The sample table holds 150,000 to 200,000 distinct CDR3 sequences, of which approximately 11% were seen once. The top ten clones comprise 30% to 45% of the sample.

The treatment or condition label of this sample denotes: live attenuated yellow fever vaccine strain. A standard Ficoll-Paque protocol was used to isolate PBMCs from peripheral blood. Dynabeads CD4 and CD8 positive selection kits were used to isolate the CD4 and CD8 T-cell fractions. TriZol was used to extract RNA from bulk PBMCs, from CD4 and CD8 fractions, and from dextramer-positive and dextramer-negative fractions. CDR1 LGHNA and CDR2 YNFKEQ are derived from the germline V gene. V sheds 2 bases and J sheds 4 bases, leaving 11 bases between their ends. Including the terminal cysteine and phenylalanine, the CDR3 comprises 14 residues. Kept here is only the CDR3 DNA, which spans 42 bases and is read in frame from base 1. The full study reports these points: Computational filtering was required because FACS-sorted repertoires could contain abundant contaminating clonotypes from the bulk population. Most clones expanded after primary vaccination were re-detected after the booster (almost 97% of CD4 and roughly 87% of CD8), suggesting broad memory maintenance. Compared with the primary T-cell response, the secondary T-cell response was weaker but faster, peaking on day 5 rather than day 15. Only two donors were included in the study, so the extent to which the findings can be generalized is limited. A small share of clonotypes occurred in both CD4 and CD8 compartments, likely arising from convergent recombination.

A remark on this clonotype: No cognate antigen has been identified for it. No base-level quality is on record; no much larger clone is a single base apart.

The chain employs TRBV4-2 and TRBJ1-1; a confident D gene designation cannot be given. The source is a man between 18 and 35 years old who received the YFV17D yellow fever vaccine. Sequences were derived from CD8+ T cells sorted from PBMCs, sampled 15 days after the yellow fever booster vaccination. CDR3 region: CASSQRVPGTEAFF. Read as DNA, the sequence is TGTGCCAGCAGCCAAAGAGTGCCGGGCACTGAAGCTTTCTTT.